Below are 27 T cell receptor beta chains sequenced from a single sample in a study of T cell responses to AZD1222 COVID-19 vaccine. The assay was immunoSEQ multiplex PCR, and TCRdb's table has in-frame clones only and misses some. This sample has approximately 110,000 clones; 92% occur once, and the top ten carry roughly 7.9%. The material sequenced was peripheral blood, taken 28 days after the second AZD1222 dose. These receptors all stem from an adult who received the AZD1222 COVID-19 vaccine.

The gene calls are TRBV9 and TRBJ2-1; TRBD2 is a possible D gene (5 bases). CDR3 length: 13 residues. V lost 0 bases and J lost 8, with 9 bases in between. The V gene's germline CDR1 is SGDLS and CDR2 YYNGEE. CDR3 nucleotide sequence: TGTGCCAGCAGCGTAGCTAGCTATCATGAGCAGTTCTTC. Translating gives CASSVASYHEQFF.

The chain couples TRBV2 to TRBJ2-5, with D tentatively TRBD1 (5 bases). The germline gives CDR1 SNHLY, CDR2 FYNNEI. The ends were cut back, 7 bases at V and 2 bases at J, with 8 bases in the middle. The CDR3 extends over 12 amino acids. In DNA, the CDR3 is TGTGCCAGCACAGGGTCGCAAGAGACCCAGTACTTC. It yields the protein CASTGSQETQYF.

The V call is TRBV19, the J call TRBJ1-2; D may be TRBD1 (5 bases). The CDR3 contains 14 residues. Germline V lookup: CDR1 LNHDA, CDR2 SQIVND (reference sequence). The V gene lost 4 bases and the J gene lost 0 bases, with 9 bases spanning the gap. CDR3 sequence: CASSRGRTNYGYTF. The CDR3 coding sequence is TGTGCCAGTAGTAGGGGACGGACTAACTATGGCTACACCTTC.

V and J are TRBV9 and TRBJ1-2; the D is unclear. With 9 bases removed from V and 2 bases from J, the gap between germline ends came to 14 bases. The CDR3 sequence is 13 residues long. The germline V gene encodes CDR1 SGDLS and CDR2 YYNGEE. The chain's CDR3 is CATTETGNYGYTF. The CDR3 nucleotides are TGTGCCACGACCGAGACCGGGAACTATGGCTACACCTTC.

By sample share, this clone is medium-sized. The rearrangement links TRBV13 to TRBJ2-7; D is ambiguous. CDR1 and CDR2 from the germline V gene are PRHDT and FYEKMQ (reference sequence). The CDR3 is made up of 13 amino acids. Trimming pared 5 bases from V and 4 bases from J, leaving 12 bases between. CDR3 sequence reads: CASSPPLRYEQYF. The CDR3 DNA sequence: TGTGCCAGCAGCCCCCCCTTGAGATACGAGCAGTACTTC.

The V and J genes are TRBV5-1 and TRBJ1-1, with a weak D call TRBD1 (5 bases). The ends were cut back, 1 base at V and 8 bases at J, with 9 bases in the middle. Germline assignment: CDR1 SGHRS and CDR2 YFSETQ. This CDR3 comprises 12 residues. CDR3 in DNA: TGCGCCAGCAGCTTGAAATCAGGGGAAGCTTTCTTT. Translating it yields CASSLKSGEAFF.

The chain uses TRBV10-2 and TRBJ2-3; D might be TRBD2 (5 bases). The V end lost 4 bases, the J end lost 0 bases, and 8 bases lay between the germline ends. CDR1 and CDR2 from the germline V gene are WSHSY and SAAADI. This CDR3 has 14 residues. This chain's CDR3 is CASSGRGSTDTQYF. For the CDR3, the DNA is TGCGCCAGCAGTGGAAGAGGGAGCACAGATACGCAGTATTTT.

In DNA form, the CDR3 reads TGTGCCAGCAGCCCGGACGCTAGCTCCTACAATGAGCAGTTCTTC. Amino acids: CASSPDASSYNEQFF. V is TRBV5-5 and J is TRBJ2-1; D is ambiguous. In germline, CDR1 is SGHKS, CDR2 YYEKEE (reference sequence). Trimming cost V 4 bases and J 0 bases, with 11 bases left between them. CDR3 length: 15 amino acids.

The V call is TRBV27, the J call TRBJ1-2; maybe TRBD1 (6 bases). The CDR3 totals 15 residues. CDR1 is MNHEY and CDR2 is SMNVEV in the germline V gene (reference sequence). V was cut by 6 bases and J by 0 bases, with 14 bases left in between. The CDR3 loop reads CASSPGQGSNYGYTF. The CDR3 coding sequence is TGTGCCAGCAGCCCCGGGCAGGGGTCTAACTATGGCTACACCTTC.

This clone came up once. The chain links TRBV25-1 to TRBJ2-7, with D unresolved. Trimming took off 5 bases at V and 1 base at J, with 6 bases between the two ends. CDR1 is MGHDK and CDR2 is SYGVNS in the germline V gene. The CDR3 consists of 12 residues. CDR3 sequence reads: CASSIHSYEQYF. The CDR3 nucleotides are TGTGCCAGCAGTATACATTCCTACGAGCAGTACTTC.

The chain combines TRBV7-2 with TRBJ2-1; 9 nucleotides align to TRBD2. V gave up 4 bases and J gave up 2 bases; unmatched junction bases: 3. The length of the CDR3 is 15 residues. The germline gives CDR1 SGHTA, CDR2 FQGNSA. The CDR3 sequence is CASSYLAGTYNEQFF. DNA of the CDR3: TGTGCCAGCAGCTATCTAGCGGGGACCTACAATGAGCAGTTCTTC.

The V gene is TRBV28, the J gene TRBJ2-7; 7 nucleotides align to TRBD1. The CDR3 is 19 amino acids. CDR1 and CDR2 from the germline V gene are MDHEN and SYDVKM. With 4 bases clipped from V and 1 base from J, the junction kept 19 bases outside the gene matches. The CDR3 region is CASSSSYGLDRELSYEQYF. The CDR3 coding sequence is TGTGCCAGCAGTTCCTCGTACGGGCTAGACAGGGAACTATCCTACGAGCAGTACTTC.

V and J are TRBV5-1 and TRBJ2-2; a weak D match, TRBD1 (5 bases). Looked up from germline, CDR1 is SGHRS and CDR2 is YFSETQ. V was shortened by 4 bases and J by 4 bases, with 17 bases between the two germline ends. The CDR3 runs 16 residues. CDR3 DNA: TGCGCCAGCAGCCCCGGATTATGGGGCAGCACCGGGGAGCTGTTTTTT. Translation: CASSPGLWGSTGELFF. Using reference TRBV5-1 and TRBJ2-2 for the parts outside the CDR3, the full variable domain is KAGVTQTPRYLIKTRGQQVTLSCSPISGHRSVSWYQQTPGQGLQFLFEYFSETQRNKGNFPGRFSGRQFSNSRSEMNVSTLELGDSALYLCASSPGLWGSTGELFFGEGSRLTVL.

The chain joins TRBV6-5 to TRBJ1-6; D is possibly TRBD1 (6 bases). The CDR3 loop spans 13 amino acids. Germline V lookup: CDR1 MNHEY, CDR2 SVGAGI. V gave up 7 bases and J gave up 9 bases, with 13 bases separating them. CDR3 nucleotides: TGTGCCAGCAAGGGGGGAAGGCGTTCACCCCTCCACTTT. Translation gives CASKGGRRSPLHF.

J is TRBJ1-3 and V is TRBV4-1; D unclear. There are 15 residues in the CDR3. Germline loops: CDR1 MGHRA, CDR2 YSYEKL. With 1 base removed from V and 1 base from J, the gap between germline ends came to 8 bases. In DNA form, the CDR3 reads TGCGCCAGCAGCCAAGGAAGTATGTCTGGAAACACCATATATTTT. This encodes CASSQGSMSGNTIYF.

CDR3 coding DNA: TGTGCCAGCAGCTTTGGGGAGGTCGCGGGGGACGGCTACACCTTC. Translating gives CASSFGEVAGDGYTF. The genes are TRBV5-4 and TRBJ1-2; tentative D call: TRBD1 (5 bases). Germline V gene lookup returns CDR1 SGHNT and CDR2 YYREEE (reference sequence). This CDR3 has 15 amino acids. V was pared by 2 bases and J by 8 bases, with 19 bases between.

The chain couples TRBV3-1 (or the pseudogene TRBV3-2) to TRBJ2-4; D may match TRBD1 or TRBD2 (5 bases each). The CDR3 length is 15 residues. With 4 bases removed from V and 7 bases from J, the gap between germline ends came to 17 bases. The germline CDR1 and CDR2 sequences are LGHDT and YNNKEL (reference sequence). The CDR3 DNA sequence: TGTGCCAGCAGCCTTCAGGGTGGGTCGGGGAACATTCAGTACTTC. Protein sequence: CASSLQGGSGNIQYF.

The rearrangement joins TRBV4-1 to TRBJ1-1; D unresolved. The V end was cut by 4 bases, the J end by 5 bases, with 14 bases between. From germline, CDR1 is MGHRA and CDR2 YSYEKL. The CDR3 loop spans 14 amino acids. This chain's CDR3 is CASSPGGRATEAFF. The CDR3 DNA reads as TGCGCCAGCAGCCCCGGAGGGCGAGCTACTGAAGCTTTCTTT.

The CDR3 DNA is TGCAGCGTTCAGGGTTTTGCAACTAATGAAAAACTGTTTTTT. This codes for CSVQGFATNEKLFF. The V and J genes are TRBV29-1 and TRBJ1-4; D is possibly TRBD1 (5 bases). The CDR3 totals 14 residues. V lost 5 bases, J lost 0 bases, and 10 bases lay in between. The germline gives CDR1 SQVTM, CDR2 ANQGSEA.

The genes are TRBV28 and TRBJ2-7; D call uncertain. With 9 bases removed from V and 5 bases from J, the gap between germline ends came to 17 bases. CDR3 size: 13 residues. The germline V gene has CDR1 MDHEN and CDR2 SYDVKM. CDR3 sequence (DNA): TGTGCCAGTACATTAACTCGGGCCCACGAGCAGTACTTC. Translated: CASTLTRAHEQYF. The full variable domain, in which reference TRBV28 and TRBJ2-7 provide the parts outside the CDR3, is DVKVTQSSRYLVKRTGEKVFLECVQDMDHENMFWYRQDPGLGLRLIYFSYDVKMKEKGDIPEGYSVSREKKERFSLILESASTNQTSMYLCASTLTRAHEQYFGPGTRLTVT.

The rearrangement joins TRBV7-9 to TRBJ1-6; TRBD1 might be the D (5 bases). The V gene's germline CDR1 is SEHNR and CDR2 FQNEAQ (reference sequence). V shed 3 bases and J shed 10 bases, with 13 bases lying between them. The CDR3 has 14 amino acids. The CDR3 nucleotides are TGTGCCAGCAGCTTTGCAGGGTCTCAATCACCCCTCCACTTT. It encodes CASSFAGSQSPLHF.

The chain couples TRBV2 to TRBJ1-6; 9 bases agree with TRBD1. Germline V gene sequence: CDR1 SNHLY, CDR2 FYNNEI. V lost 6 bases and J lost 6; bases outside the gene matches: 6. The CDR3 runs to 15 residues. The CDR3 here is CASRNPGQGNSPLHF. The CDR3 DNA sequence: TGTGCCAGCAGGAATCCGGGACAGGGTAATTCACCCCTCCACTTT.

The chain links TRBV7-6 to TRBJ2-7, with D possibly being TRBD2 (6 bases). The germline CDR1 and CDR2 sequences are SGHVS and FNYEAQ. Trimming took 5 bases from V and 2 from J, leaving 22 bases between them. The CDR3 is 17 residues long. In nucleotides, the CDR3 is TGTGCCAGCAGCCCCAATGTCGTGGTAGCGGAAGCCTACGAGCAGTACTTC. It encodes CASSPNVVVAEAYEQYF.

This chain links TRBV6-1 with TRBJ2-7; 9 bases are a match to TRBD1. CDR1 is MNHNS and CDR2 is SASEGT in the germline V gene. V was clipped by 3 bases and J by 4 bases; unmatched bases: 7. This CDR3 region has 15 residues. This CDR3 reads CASSEWTGAGYEQYF. The CDR3 nucleotides read TGTGCCAGCAGTGAGTGGACAGGGGCGGGATACGAGCAGTACTTC.

This rearrangement joins TRBV9 to TRBJ1-6; 8 positions agree with TRBD1. The germline CDR1 and CDR2 sequences are SGDLS and YYNGEE. The CDR3 is made up of 17 amino acids. After removal of 4 bases from V and 3 bases from J, the junction contained 9 bases not matched to a gene. DNA of the CDR3: TGTGCCAGCAGCCCACTAATGGGGACAGGCTATAATTCACCCCTCCACTTT. This sequence encodes CASSPLMGTGYNSPLHF.

The rearrangement links TRBV28 to TRBJ1-2, with 9 bases aligning to TRBD1. V was clipped by 0 bases and J by 11 bases; unmatched bases: 10. The CDR3 consists of 15 residues. Germline V gene sequence: CDR1 MDHEN, CDR2 SYDVKM. The CDR3 is CASSLWLGQGMGYTF. CDR3 nucleotide sequence: TGTGCCAGCAGTTTATGGTTGGGACAGGGAATGGGTTACACCTTC.

The chain is built from TRBV5-8 and TRBJ1-5, with D hard to call. V lost 1 base and J 6 bases, leaving 5 bases between the germline ends. The V gene's germline CDR1 is SGHTS and CDR2 YDEGEE. The CDR3 covers 12 residues. CDR3 residues: CASSLFRQPQHF. The CDR3 DNA reads TGTGCCAGCAGCTTGTTTCGTCAGCCCCAGCATTTT.